This T cell receptor beta chain was recorded in a study of pediatric ulcerative colitis. The CDR3 sequence is 13 residues long. Per germline, CDR1 SQVTM and CDR2 ANQGSEA. V was trimmed by 5 bases and J by 2 bases, leaving 12 bases between them. Controls had colonoscopy for suspected IBD, with normal endoscopy and no IBD the following year. This was a survey-level run. Produced via immunoSEQ multiplex PCR; TCRdb's table is partial and in-frame only. The sample comprises under 70,000 clones, around 86% of which are singletons, and roughly 1.5% rests with the top ten. Sequenced: blood. The chain uses TRBV29-1 and TRBJ1-1, with D unclear. This clonotype was sampled from a boy aged 5 to 17 who was a control in a study of pediatric ulcerative colitis. The CDR3, as DNA: TGCAGCGTTCTTCTTGGCGGTAACACTGAAGCTTTCTTT. Its translation: CSVLLGGNTEAFF. The full variable domain, with the rest looked up from reference TRBV29-1 and TRBJ1-1, is SAVISQKPSRDICQRGTSLTIQCQVDSQVTMMFWYRQQPGQSLTLIATANQGSEATYESGFVIDKFPISRPNLTFSTLTVSNMSPEDSSIYLCSVLLGGNTEAFFGQGTRLTVV.